Listed below are T cell receptor beta chains from one sample, sequenced in a study of blood T cell repertoires in COVID-19. Measured with immunoSEQ multiplex PCR; TCRdb has only the in-frame clones, and not every one. This table has under 170,000 clones, about four fifths appearing once. The sequenced sample was peripheral blood. The receptor set was obtained from a man aged 70-80 years with acute or convalescent COVID-19. Each CDR3 is given with its conserved first and last residue. A D gene is named only where the DNA matches it firmly. Expanded clones get a size class; other rows say once, few or many, or leave the size out.

V gene,clone size,J gene,D gene,CDR3 protein,CDR3 DNA
TRBV30,.,TRBJ1-5,.,CAWSGAIDQPQHF,TGTGCCTGGAGTGGGGCTATCGACCAGCCCCAGCATTTT
TRBV30,few,TRBJ2-7,TRBD2,CAWSGREETYEQYF,TGTGCCTGGAGTGGGCGGGAGGAAACCTACGAGCAGTACTTC
TRBV9,.,TRBJ1-4,TRBD1,CASSVGAGGSGIEKLFF,TGTGCCAGCAGCGTAGGCGCAGGGGGCTCGGGTATTGAAAAACTGTTTTTT
TRBV4-1,many,TRBJ1-4,.,CASSHGWIGSEKLFF,TGCGCCAGCAGCCATGGCTGGATTGGGAGTGAAAAACTGTTTTTT
TRBV5-4,few,TRBJ2-2,.,CASSLGGPSSTGELFF,TGTGCCAGCAGCCTGGGGGGGCCTAGTAGCACCGGGGAGCTGTTTTTT
TRBV29-1,.,TRBJ2-3,TRBD2,CSVEGWTSGSTDTQYF,TGCAGCGTTGAAGGATGGACTAGCGGGAGCACAGATACGCAGTATTTT
TRBV19,.,TRBJ1-6,TRBD1,CASTTAGGNSPLHF,TGTGCCAGTACAACAGCAGGGGGCAATTCACCCCTCCACTTT
TRBV19,once,TRBJ2-3,TRBD2,CASSNRLAGGQIGDTQYF,TGTGCCAGTAGTAATCGGCTAGCGGGGGGGCAAATAGGAGATACGCAGTATTTT
TRBV5-4,.,TRBJ1-1,.,CASSLFGAGGNTEAFF,TGTGCCAGCAGCTTGTTTGGGGCGGGGGGGAACACTGAAGCTTTCTTT
TRBV28,.,TRBJ1-2,.,CASSLVSGANYGYTF,TGTGCCAGCAGTTTAGTTTCAGGGGCAAACTATGGCTACACCTTC
TRBV6-6,.,TRBJ2-7,TRBD2,CASSYSKTSGDYEQYF,TGTGCCAGCAGTTACTCGAAGACTAGCGGAGATTACGAGCAGTACTTC
TRBV28,.,TRBJ2-7,TRBD1,CASGIPGQSYEQYF,TGTGCCAGCGGAATCCCGGGACAGTCCTACGAGCAGTACTTC
TRBV6-1,.,TRBJ2-4,.,CASSEAPGAANIQYF,TGTGCCAGCAGTGAAGCCCCGGGTGCAGCTAACATTCAGTACTTC
TRBV3-1/TRBV3-2,.,TRBJ1-4,.,CATLRGAGGGEKLFF,TGTGCCACCCTTCGGGGGGCCGGGGGTGGTGAAAAACTGTTTTTT
TRBV7-3,once,TRBJ2-3,TRBD2,CASSTLAGSDTQYF,TGTGCCAGCAGCACACTAGCGGGTTCAGATACGCAGTATTTT
TRBV19,.,TRBJ2-3,TRBD2,CASSRLAGATGLTDTQYF,TGTGCCAGTAGTAGACTAGCGGGGGCCACGGGGCTCACAGATACGCAGTATTTT
TRBV18,.,TRBJ1-2,.,CASSPVSPRGVARSYGYTF,TGTGCCAGCTCACCAGTAAGCCCTCGGGGTGTCGCCAGGAGCTATGGCTACACCTTC
TRBV24-1,.,TRBJ2-1,TRBD2,CATSDLLSGENNEQFF,TGTGCCACCAGTGATTTGCTAAGCGGGGAAAACAATGAGCAGTTCTTC
TRBV10-1,.,TRBJ2-7,TRBD1,CASSEGTGGRDEQYF,TGCGCCAGCAGTGAGGGGACAGGGGGCCGGGACGAGCAGTACTTC
TRBV6-4,.,TRBJ1-6,TRBD1,CASRRDRSSYNSPLHF,TGTGCCAGCAGACGGGACAGAAGCTCCTATAATTCACCCCTCCACTTT
TRBV11-1,once,TRBJ1-2,TRBD1,CASSLTRQGGYTF,TGTGCCAGCAGCTTAACTCGACAGGGAGGCTACACCTTC
TRBV28,.,TRBJ2-7,.,CASSPLTSYEQYF,TGTGCCAGCAGTCCGCTGACTAGCTACGAGCAGTACTTC
TRBV2,.,TRBJ2-1,TRBD2,CASTPGLAGVYEQFF,TGTGCCAGCACCCCGGGACTAGCGGGAGTATATGAGCAGTTCTTC
TRBV28,.,TRBJ2-7,.,CASSTPSFLQEQYF,TGTGCCAGCAGCACCCCGTCCTTCCTTCAGGAGCAGTACTTC
TRBV9,few,TRBJ1-2,TRBD1,CASSVEGTGRGGYTF,TGTGCCAGCAGCGTAGAAGGGACAGGCCGAGGTGGCTACACCTTC
TRBV9,.,TRBJ2-7,.,CASSTGQSWDEQYF,TGTGCCAGCAGCACAGGACAGTCCTGGGACGAGCAGTACTTC
TRBV19,once,TRBJ1-1,.,CASSPRRVPSTEAFF,TGTGCCAGTAGTCCCCGCAGGGTTCCGAGCACTGAAGCTTTCTTT
TRBV6-5,.,TRBJ1-1,.,CASSYRERTLGTEAFF,TGTGCCAGCAGTTACCGTGAGAGGACTTTGGGGACTGAAGCTTTCTTT
TRBV6-1,once,TRBJ2-1,TRBD1,CASSGAGQGTPHSEQFF,TGTGCCAGCAGTGGGGCGGGACAGGGGACCCCACATAGTGAGCAGTTCTTC
TRBV5-4,.,TRBJ2-1,.,CASSLGPVEYLNNEQFF,TGTGCCAGCAGCTTGGGCCCCGTGGAGTACCTTAACAATGAGCAGTTCTTC
TRBV4-2,.,TRBJ1-2,.,CASSQQAGGYTF,TGTGCCAGCAGCCAGCAGGCGGGTGGCTACACCTTC
TRBV5-1,.,TRBJ1-2,.,CASSFGQNGYTF,TGCGCCAGCAGCTTCGGACAGAATGGCTACACCTTC
TRBV30,.,TRBJ1-1,TRBD1,CAWRQGDWTEAFF,TGTGCCTGGAGACAGGGGGATTGGACTGAAGCTTTCTTT
TRBV5-4,.,TRBJ2-1,TRBD1,CASSGQGPGEQFF,TGTGCCAGCAGCGGACAGGGTCCCGGGGAGCAGTTCTTC
TRBV18,.,TRBJ1-4,.,CASSPRLDEKLFF,TGTGCCAGCTCACCTCGGTTGGATGAAAAACTGTTTTTT
TRBV6-1,.,TRBJ2-6,TRBD1,CASSAIVGQFYSGANVLTF,TGTGCCAGCAGTGCGATTGTGGGACAGTTTTACTCTGGGGCCAACGTCCTGACTTTC
TRBV4-2,.,TRBJ1-4,TRBD1,CASSPDMGQGVEKLFF,TGTGCCAGCAGCCCAGATATGGGGCAGGGGGTCGAAAAACTGTTTTTT
TRBV9,.,TRBJ1-3,TRBD1,CASSVSTGGYSGNTIYF,TGTGCCAGCAGCGTCAGCACAGGGGGTTACTCTGGAAACACCATATATTTT
TRBV6-6,.,TRBJ2-1,TRBD1,CASRAGTGYNEQFF,TGTGCCAGCAGGGCCGGGACAGGGTATAATGAGCAGTTCTTC
TRBV2,.,TRBJ1-2,TRBD1,CASDAGTAFYGYTF,TGTGCCAGCGATGCCGGGACAGCCTTCTATGGCTACACCTTC
TRBV2,.,TRBJ1-5,.,CASSETQGTYQPQHF,TGTGCCAGCAGTGAAACGCAGGGGACATATCAGCCCCAGCATTTT
TRBV14,.,TRBJ2-3,.,CASNSRVPDTQYF,TGTGCCAGCAACAGCCGAGTCCCAGATACGCAGTATTTT
TRBV30,.,TRBJ1-5,.,CAWSVRFNQPQHF,TGTGCCTGGAGTGTGCGCTTCAATCAGCCCCAGCATTTT
TRBV19,.,TRBJ1-5,.,CASSRGGRQPQHF,TGTGCCAGTAGTCGGGGGGGTCGGCAGCCCCAGCATTTT
TRBV5-6,.,TRBJ2-1,TRBD2,CASSSLGLAPSYNEQFF,TGTGCCAGCAGCTCCCTCGGACTAGCGCCCTCCTACAATGAGCAGTTCTTC
TRBV7-8,.,TRBJ1-2,.,CASSSTGKQNYGYTF,TGTGCCAGCAGCTCAACAGGGAAGCAGAACTATGGCTACACCTTC
TRBV28,.,TRBJ2-7,TRBD2,CASSPSSGTYEQYF,TGTGCCAGCAGTCCATCTAGCGGTACCTACGAGCAGTACTTC
TRBV6-5,.,TRBJ2-3,.,CASRKQSVPDTQYF,TGTGCCAGCAGAAAACAGTCGGTGCCAGATACGCAGTATTTT
TRBV6-1,.,TRBJ2-7,.,CASSEDTSYEQYF,TGTGCCAGCAGTGAAGACACCTCCTACGAGCAGTACTTC
TRBV5-4,.,TRBJ1-1,.,CASSLSGTILNTEAFF,TGTGCCAGCAGCTTATCCGGGACAATTCTGAACACTGAAGCTTTCTTT
TRBV7-3,.,TRBJ2-5,TRBD2,CASSPMGGGARETQYF,TGTGCCAGCAGCCCAATGGGCGGGGGGGCTCGGGAGACCCAGTACTTC
TRBV10-3,once,TRBJ1-3,TRBD1,CAIFTGASGNTIYF,TGTGCCATCTTTACAGGGGCCTCTGGAAACACCATATATTTT
TRBV3-1/TRBV3-2,.,TRBJ1-2,.,CASSHSTPGVSGYTF,TGTGCCAGCAGCCATTCAACGCCAGGGGTTTCTGGCTACACCTTC
TRBV5-1,.,TRBJ1-2,.,CASSLVPGTNYGYTF,TGCGCCAGCAGCTTGGTTCCAGGGACTAACTATGGCTACACCTTC
TRBV19,.,TRBJ1-5,.,CASTTARGTNQPQHF,TGTGCCAGTACTACGGCCAGGGGAACCAATCAGCCCCAGCATTTT